The entry below describes one T cell receptor beta chain. The entry originates in a study of blood T cell repertoires in COVID-19. Study information: The analysed material was cDNA or gDNA that came from T cells, B-cell-depleted T cells, or PBMCs.

Deletions cut 0 bases from V and 6 bases from J, with 6 bases between. The CDR3 totals 13 residues. The V gene's germline CDR1 is SGHRS and CDR2 YFSETQ. In the source study's methods: Reference gene primer amplification gave estimated nucleated cell counts. TCRdb's copy holds only in-frame clones and misses some; the assay was immunoSEQ multiplex PCR. The V and J calls and clone size were taken over from that table, and D and trimming were inferred from the DNA. The data hold roughly 260,000 clones, with over 80% observed a single time. Living in about two dozen US areas, the participants were between roughly 18 and 89 years of age. Participants had their cohort set by participant-reported clinical history.

The clonotype was recovered from a woman in her twenties or thirties with acute COVID-19. What was sequenced was PBMCs or T cells enriched from blood (not recorded which). The chain has TRBV5-1 and TRBJ1-4; D ambiguous. CDR3 sequence reads: CASSLAGDEKLFF. Here the CDR3 DNA reads TGCGCCAGCAGCTTGGCCGGTGATGAAAAACTGTTTTTT.